This T cell receptor beta chain was identified in a study of T cells in Graves' hyperthyroidism and ophthalmopathy. RNA transcripts yielded amplified TCR beta CDR3 regions. The HTBI primer set was used in a first-round RT-PCR of the TCR CDR3. TCRdb re-called the multiplex PCR reads with MiXCR, one entry per CDR3 protein. Of 350,000 to 450,000 distinct CDR3 sequences listed, about 18% are singletons. The germline CDR1 and CDR2 sequences are SGHRS and YFSETQ. Trimming shortened V by 0 bases and J by 5 bases, and 14 bases separated the two germline ends. The CDR3 consists of 16 residues. Orbital computed tomography, thyroid ultrasound, serum thyroxine and TRAb, and clinical symptoms together informed the diagnoses. Isolation of PBMCs was performed on around 9.8 ml fresh peripheral blood.

The rearrangement uses TRBV5-1 and TRBJ2-2; D might be TRBD1 or TRBD2, each matching 6 bases. Sequencing was performed on blood. The TCR was taken from a woman aged 25 to 45 with Graves' hyperthyroidism that later progressed to Graves' ophthalmopathy. The CDR3 sequence is CASSLVSGARTGELFF. CDR3 nucleotides: TGCGCCAGCAGCTTGGTGTCGGGGGCGCGGACCGGGGAGCTGTTTTTT. The full variable domain, with the rest looked up from reference TRBV5-1 and TRBJ2-2, is KAGVTQTPRYLIKTRGQQVTLSCSPISGHRSVSWYQQTPGQGLQFLFEYFSETQRNKGNFPGRFSGRQFSNSRSEMNVSTLELGDSALYLCASSLVSGARTGELFFGEGSRLTVL.